This is a list of T cell receptor beta chains from one sample in a study of CD8 T cells in ankylosing spondylitis. TCRdb reprocessed the 5' RACE reads with MiXCR, giving one entry per CDR3 protein. The table shows roughly 250,000 distinct CDR3 sequences, with 8.6% occurring only once. The sequenced sample was blood, either unsorted or a sorted T cell fraction (not recorded which). These receptors all stem from a male donor with ankylosing spondylitis or in good health (not recorded which). CDR3s include the opening cysteine and the closing phenylalanine or tryptophan. A D gene is named only where the DNA matches it firmly. Only part of the rows carry a size: once, few, many, or a class if the clone is expanded.

v_call	j_call	clone_size	cdr3_length	d_call	cdr3_aa	cdr3_nt
TRBV20-1	TRBJ1-1	.	15	.	CSARDTRVGATEAFF	TGCAGTGCTAGAGACACCAGGGTTGGGGCCACTGAAGCTTTCTTT
TRBV6-1	TRBJ2-1	.	13	.	CASRRRTANEQFF	TGTGCCAGCAGACGAAGGACGGCCAATGAGCAGTTCTTC
TRBV7-9	TRBJ1-3	many	16	.	CASTKDAGSSGNTIYF	TGTGCCAGCACCAAGGACGCAGGGAGCTCTGGAAACACCATATATTTT
TRBV29-1	TRBJ2-7	many	11	.	CSVPNGYEQYF	TGCAGCGTCCCTAATGGCTACGAGCAGTACTTC
TRBV20-1	TRBJ1-1	many	13	.	CSARDLPNTEAFF	TGCAGTGCTAGAGATCTCCCGAACACTGAAGCTTTCTTT
TRBV5-1	TRBJ2-7	.	19	TRBD1	CASSLALNSNLQGPGEQYF	TGCGCCAGCAGCTTGGCCCTCAATTCCAACCTACAGGGGCCGGGGGAGCAGTACTTC
TRBV7-2	TRBJ2-3	many	13	TRBD2	CASKRGATDTQYF	TGTGCCAGCAAGCGGGGGGCCACAGATACGCAGTATTTT
TRBV5-1	TRBJ1-1	many	15	.	CASSFQQGLNTEAFF	TGCGCCAGCAGCTTTCAACAGGGATTGAACACTGAAGCTTTCTTT
TRBV20-1	TRBJ2-1	.	15	TRBD2	CSARDRKAAREEQFF	TGCAGTGCTAGAGATCGAAAGGCCGCGCGGGAGGAGCAGTTCTTC
TRBV20-1	TRBJ2-7	many	14	.	CSAMGSTSSYEQYF	TGCAGTGCGATGGGGTCGACAAGCTCCTACGAGCAGTACTTC
TRBV3-1	TRBJ2-2	once	16	.	CASSQLAMGNTGELFF	TGTGCCAGCAGCCAGCTTGCTATGGGGAACACCGGGGAGCTGTTTTTT
TRBV12-3/TRBV12-4	TRBJ2-3	many	15	TRBD1	CASRPGQQSTDTQYF	TGTGCCAGCAGACCGGGACAGCAAAGCACAGATACGCAGTATTTT
TRBV10-3	TRBJ1-1	many	16	.	CAISGLAGRGGTEAFF	TGTGCCATCAGTGGTTTGGCAGGGAGAGGTGGCACTGAAGCTTTCTTT
TRBV7-9	TRBJ2-1	many	13	.	CASSLAWENEQFF	TGTGCCAGCAGCTTAGCATGGGAAAATGAGCAGTTCTTC
TRBV5-1	TRBJ2-7	.	19	TRBD2	CASSLDRGRALTKEYEQYF	TGCGCCAGCAGCTTGGATCGCGGGAGGGCCCTCACGAAGGAATACGAGCAGTACTTC
TRBV5-1	TRBJ2-6	many	13	.	CASSPPEANVLTF	TGCGCCAGCAGCCCGCCCGAGGCCAACGTCCTGACTTTC
TRBV5-1	TRBJ2-5	.	15	TRBD2	CASSLGTTKGETQYF	TGCGCCAGCAGCTTAGGGACTACCAAGGGGGAGACCCAGTACTTC
TRBV5-1	TRBJ2-1	.	16	TRBD2	CASSLVAGESYNEQFF	TGCGCCAGCAGCTTGGTAGCGGGGGAATCCTACAATGAGCAGTTCTTC
TRBV7-2	TRBJ2-1	many	15	.	CASSLPPGGGREQFF	TGTGCCAGCAGCTTACCCCCTGGAGGGGGACGGGAGCAGTTCTTC
TRBV11-3	TRBJ2-1	many	16	.	CASSPPGSKGLNEQFF	TGTGCCAGCAGCCCTCCTGGGTCGAAAGGTCTCAATGAGCAGTTCTTC
TRBV5-6	TRBJ2-7	many	16	.	CASSLALSVNSYEQYF	TGTGCCAGCAGCTTGGCCTTGTCGGTTAATTCATACGAGCAGTACTTC
TRBV12-3/TRBV12-4	TRBJ2-5	many	15	.	CASSSLASPQETQYF	TGTGCCAGCAGTTCCCTGGCTAGCCCCCAAGAGACCCAGTACTTC
TRBV28	TRBJ2-3	.	17	TRBD1	CASSYRGRGPHWDTQYF	TGTGCCAGCAGTTACAGGGGGCGCGGACCCCACTGGGATACGCAGTATTTT
TRBV29-1	TRBJ1-2	many	14	TRBD1	CSVENGDRNYGYTF	TGCAGCGTTGAGAACGGGGACAGAAACTATGGCTACACCTTC
TRBV5-1	TRBJ2-5	many	15	.	CASSLPRDFQETQYF	TGCGCCAGCAGCTTGCCTCGGGACTTTCAAGAGACCCAGTACTTC
TRBV7-2	TRBJ2-1	many	14	.	CASSLEQGRTEQFF	TGTGCCAGCAGCTTAGAACAGGGCCGTACTGAGCAGTTCTTC
TRBV7-8	TRBJ2-7	.	13	TRBD2	CASSAGEVYEQYF	TGTGCCAGCAGCGCGGGGGAAGTCTACGAGCAGTACTTC
TRBV5-1	TRBJ1-2	many	14	.	CASSLAGVNYGYTF	TGCGCCAGCAGCTTGGCTGGGGTGAACTATGGCTACACCTTC
TRBV5-5	TRBJ1-6	many	13	.	CASGRGYNSPLHF	TGTGCCAGCGGTAGGGGTTATAATTCACCCCTCCACTTT
TRBV20-1	TRBJ1-5	many	16	TRBD1	CSAIRQGERGNQPQHF	TGCAGTGCTATTCGACAGGGGGAAAGGGGCAATCAGCCCCAGCATTTT
TRBV20-1	TRBJ1-3	many	15	TRBD1	CSAIPGTGAGNTIYF	TGCAGTGCAATCCCCGGGACAGGGGCTGGAAACACCATATATTTT
TRBV29-1	TRBJ1-1	many	11	.	CSVEKNTEAFF	TGCAGCGTTGAAAAGAACACTGAAGCTTTCTTT
TRBV19	TRBJ2-7	.	14	.	CASSTRDIKYEQYF	TGTGCCAGTAGTACTCGGGACATCAAATACGAGCAGTACTTC
TRBV12-3/TRBV12-4	TRBJ1-5	.	15	.	CASSRGQFGNQPQHF	TGTGCCAGCAGCCGTGGACAGTTCGGTAATCAGCCCCAGCATTTT
TRBV29-1	TRBJ2-7	.	16	TRBD2	CSVERLAGAARYEQYF	TGCAGCGTTGAAAGGCTAGCGGGGGCCGCGCGCTACGAGCAGTACTTC
TRBV14	TRBJ2-7	.	15	TRBD2	CASSQDSGLAVQQYF	TGTGCCAGCAGCCAAGATTCGGGACTAGCGGTTCAGCAGTACTTC
TRBV12-3/TRBV12-4	TRBJ2-4	.	15	.	CASSPPGLAKNIQYF	TGTGCCAGCAGCCCGCCGGGACTAGCCAAAAACATTCAGTACTTC
TRBV7-2	TRBJ2-3	few	16	TRBD2	CASSPWSGSSTDTQYF	TGTGCCAGCAGCCCTTGGAGCGGGAGTTCTACAGATACGCAGTATTTT
TRBV24-1	TRBJ2-5	many	16	.	CATSDPGEGRWETQYF	TGTGCCACCAGTGACCCCGGAGAGGGGAGGTGGGAGACCCAGTACTTC
TRBV4-3	TRBJ1-1	few	14	.	CASSQLQENTEAFF	TGCGCCAGCAGCCAACTACAGGAGAACACTGAAGCTTTCTTT
TRBV7-7	TRBJ2-1	few	16	.	CASSLGPSAGFNEQFF	TGTGCTAGCAGCTTAGGGCCAAGTGCAGGGTTCAATGAGCAGTTCTTC
TRBV30	TRBJ1-4	many	15	.	CAWSGGITIGEKLFF	TGTGCCTGGAGTGGAGGAATAACGATTGGCGAAAAACTGTTTTTT
TRBV11-1	TRBJ2-1	.	19	TRBD2	CASSLALLILAGVHNEQFF	TGTGCCAGCAGCTTAGCCCTCTTGATACTAGCGGGAGTGCACAATGAGCAGTTCTTC
TRBV5-1	TRBJ2-2	many	15	.	CASSLFGPNTGELFF	TGCGCCAGCAGCTTGTTTGGGCCGAACACCGGGGAGCTGTTTTTT
TRBV5-1	TRBJ2-7	many	15	TRBD2	CASSLDAGVAYEQYF	TGCGCCAGCAGCTTGGATGCGGGAGTAGCCTACGAGCAGTACTTC
TRBV27	TRBJ2-3	few	16	TRBD2	CASSPLQTSGSDTQYF	TGTGCCAGCAGCCCCCTCCAGACTAGCGGGAGCGATACGCAGTATTTT
TRBV7-2	TRBJ2-5	.	14	.	CASSLDSLQETQYF	TGTGCCAGCAGCTTGGACAGCCTCCAAGAGACCCAGTACTTC
TRBV6-5	TRBJ2-7	few	17	.	CASSYSRPGGATYEQYF	TGTGCCAGCAGTTACTCGAGGCCGGGCGGGGCGACCTACGAGCAGTACTTC
TRBV12-3/TRBV12-4	TRBJ1-1	many	14	.	CASSWGGPNTEAFF	TGTGCCAGCAGTTGGGGAGGACCGAACACTGAAGCTTTCTTT
TRBV30	TRBJ2-7	few	13	.	CAWSEGLPYEQYF	TGTGCCTGGAGTGAAGGGTTACCCTACGAGCAGTACTTC
TRBV5-1	TRBJ2-2	many	16	.	CASSLGQPLNTGELFF	TGCGCCAGCAGCTTGGGACAGCCCCTGAACACCGGGGAGCTGTTTTTT